This entry describes one TCR beta chain. Its antigen is not identified. Germline CDR1 reads LNHNV; CDR2 reads YYDKDF (reference sequence). V dropped 0 bases and J dropped 6 bases, with 13 bases sitting between them. CDR3 size: 15 residues. This sample stems from a study of T-cell memory formation after mild COVID-19. Overall study: The study found TCR clusters largely donor specific.

TCRdb recomputed calls from the 5' RACE reads with MiXCR, one row per CDR3 protein. The sample has 110,000 or so distinct CDR3 sequences, roughly 20% seen once. General study findings and limits: Memory cells collected pre-infection included some clones that later responded, suggesting cross-reactive memory joined.

The chain joins TRBV15 to TRBJ2-3; D could derive from TRBD1 or TRBD2 (7 bases each). Sequenced input: PBMCs or a T cell subset sorted from them (not recorded which). The TCR sequence derives from a man aged 18 to 29 who had mild COVID-19 (a few samples of this study predate the infection). Cell type and time point are not known. In DNA form, the CDR3 reads TGTGCCACCAGCAGAGAAACGGGGGGACAGGATACGCAGTATTTT. It specifies CATSRETGGQDTQYF. Full variable domain (remainder filled in from reference TRBV15 and TRBJ2-3): DAMVIQNPRYQVTQFGKPVTLSCSQTLNHNVMYWYQQKSSQAPKLLFHYYDKDFNNEADTPDNFQSRRPNTSFCFLDIRSPGLGDTAMYLCATSRETGGQDTQYFGPGTRLTVL.